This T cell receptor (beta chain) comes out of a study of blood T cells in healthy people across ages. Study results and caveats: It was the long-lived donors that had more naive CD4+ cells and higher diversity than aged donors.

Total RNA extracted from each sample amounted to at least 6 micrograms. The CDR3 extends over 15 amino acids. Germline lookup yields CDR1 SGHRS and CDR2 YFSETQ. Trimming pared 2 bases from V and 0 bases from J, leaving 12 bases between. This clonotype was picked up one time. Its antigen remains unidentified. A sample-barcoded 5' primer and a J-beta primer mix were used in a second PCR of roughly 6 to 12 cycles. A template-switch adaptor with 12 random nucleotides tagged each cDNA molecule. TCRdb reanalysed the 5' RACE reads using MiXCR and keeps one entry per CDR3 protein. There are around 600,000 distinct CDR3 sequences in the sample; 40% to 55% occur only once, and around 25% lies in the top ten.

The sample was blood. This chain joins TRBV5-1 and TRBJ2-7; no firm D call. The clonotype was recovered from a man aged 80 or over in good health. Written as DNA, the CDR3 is TGCGCCAGCAGCTTACACAGCGAAAGCTCCTACGAGCAGTACTTC. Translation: CASSLHSESSYEQYF.